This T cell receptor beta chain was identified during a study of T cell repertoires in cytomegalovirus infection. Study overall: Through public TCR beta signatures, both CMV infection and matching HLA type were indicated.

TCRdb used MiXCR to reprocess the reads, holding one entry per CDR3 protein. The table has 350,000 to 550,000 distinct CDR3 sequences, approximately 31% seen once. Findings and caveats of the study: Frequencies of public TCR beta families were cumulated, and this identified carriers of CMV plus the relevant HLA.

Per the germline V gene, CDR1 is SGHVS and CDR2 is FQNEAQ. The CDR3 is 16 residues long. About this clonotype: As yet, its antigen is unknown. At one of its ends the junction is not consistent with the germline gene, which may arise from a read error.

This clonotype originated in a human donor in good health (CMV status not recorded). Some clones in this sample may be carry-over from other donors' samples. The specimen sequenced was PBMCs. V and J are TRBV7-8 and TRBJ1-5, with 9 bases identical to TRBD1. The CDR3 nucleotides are TGTGCCAGCAGCCTAGCCCGGGACAGGGGCAATCAGCCCCAGCATTTT. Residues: CASSLARDRGNQPQHF.